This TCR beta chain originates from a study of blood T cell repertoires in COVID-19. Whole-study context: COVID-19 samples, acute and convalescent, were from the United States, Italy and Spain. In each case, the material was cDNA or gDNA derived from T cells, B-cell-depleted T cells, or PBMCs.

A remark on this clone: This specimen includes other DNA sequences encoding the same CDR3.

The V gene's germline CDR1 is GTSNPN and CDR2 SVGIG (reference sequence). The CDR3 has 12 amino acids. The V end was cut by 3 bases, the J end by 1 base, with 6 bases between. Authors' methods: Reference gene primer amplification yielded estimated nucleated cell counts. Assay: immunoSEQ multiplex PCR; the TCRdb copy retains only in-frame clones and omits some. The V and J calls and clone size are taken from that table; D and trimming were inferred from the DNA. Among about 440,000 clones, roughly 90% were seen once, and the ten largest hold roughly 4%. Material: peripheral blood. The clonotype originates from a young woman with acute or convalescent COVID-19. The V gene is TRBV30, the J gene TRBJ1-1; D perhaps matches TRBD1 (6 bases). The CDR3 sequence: CAWRGANTEAFF. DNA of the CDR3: TGTGCCTGGAGGGGGGCGAACACTGAAGCTTTCTTT.